This T cell receptor (beta chain) comes out of a study of blood T cell repertoires in COVID-19. In the study overall: In each case, the material was cDNA or gDNA derived from T cells, B-cell-depleted T cells, or PBMCs.

To note about this clone: One junction end does not reproduce the germline sequence, and a read error may be involved.

Original handling: Cell counts per sample came from amplifying reference gene primers. Assay: immunoSEQ multiplex PCR; the TCRdb copy retains only in-frame clones and omits some. That table furnishes V, J and clone size, whereas the DNA furnished D and trimming. The sample has roughly 40,000 clones, about 88% seen once. This CDR3 spans 16 amino acids. Germline V gene lookup returns CDR1 SSHAT and CDR2 FNYEAQ (reference sequence). The sequence was obtained from a human donor in a cohort sampled during active COVID-19. The J gene is TRBJ2-3, the V gene TRBV7-7, with D perhaps assigned TRBD1 or TRBD2 (8 bases each). Sequencing input: peripheral blood. Written as DNA, the CDR3 is TGTGCTAGCAGCTTAGCGGGGACAGGAGCCACAGATACGCAGTATTTT. Protein: CASSLAGTGATDTQYF.